Listed here are 28 T cell receptor beta chains from one sample, sequenced in a study of shared clonotypes between healthy human individuals. The data were produced by immunoSEQ multiplex PCR, yet TCRdb's version contains in-frame clones alone and is incomplete. The sample records about 2.1 million clones, 80% to 95% being singletons. Only CD45RO-negative cells positively selected for CCR7 counted as naive CD8 cells, so terminally differentiated effector memory CD45RA+ cells were excluded. The specimen sequenced was naive CD8+ T cells from PBMCs. All receptors come from a young man in good health. Some clones in this sample may be carry-over from other donors' samples.

J is TRBJ2-7 and V is TRBV25-1, with D perhaps TRBD2 (5 bases). Germline loops: CDR1 MGHDK, CDR2 SYGVNS. V dropped 4 bases and J dropped 2 bases, with 18 bases sitting between them. This CDR3 has 16 residues. CDR3 residues: CASSGQGRAYTYEQYF. The CDR3 DNA reads as TGTGCCAGCAGTGGTCAAGGGCGGGCATACACCTACGAGCAGTACTTC.

V usage is TRBV25-1 and J usage is TRBJ1-5; 11 positions agree with TRBD1. CDR3 size: 16 residues. Germline CDR1 is MGHDK and CDR2 is SYGVNS. Trimming cost V 4 bases and J 3 bases; bases outside gene matches: 5. The CDR3 protein is CASSGHGQGANQPQHF. CDR3 coding DNA: TGTGCCAGCAGTGGTCACGGACAGGGGGCCAATCAGCCCCAGCATTTT.

As concerns this clone: This CDR3 is also generated by other DNA sequences in the sample. The genes are TRBV25-1 and TRBJ1-1, with TRBD1 as a possible D gene (5 bases). Trimming left V 6 bases short and J 1 base short, with 6 bases between. CDR1 MGHDK and CDR2 SYGVNS come from the germline V gene. This CDR3 has 12 residues. CDR3 bases: TGTGCCAGCAGAGACAGGAACACTGAAGCTTTCTTT. Its protein is CASRDRNTEAFF. The entire variable domain, with the rest obtained from reference TRBV25-1 and TRBJ1-1, is as follows: EADIYQTPRYLVIGTGKKITLECSQTMGHDKMYWYQQDPGMELHLIHYSYGVNSTEKGDLSSESTVSRIRTEHFPLTLESARPSHTSQYLCASRDRNTEAFFGQGTRLTVV.

The chain employs TRBV4-3 and TRBJ2-7; unclear D gene. Between the trimmed V and J ends, which lost 1 base and 2 bases, there was a span of 15 bases. This CDR3 contains 16 residues. CDR1 and CDR2 from the germline V gene are LGHNA and YSLEER. In nucleotides, the CDR3 is TGCGCCAGCAGCCAAGTAGACTCCAGTCCCACCTACGAGCAGTACTTC. Protein sequence: CASSQVDSSPTYEQYF.

The gene calls are TRBV9 and TRBJ2-1; D is unresolved. This CDR3 is built from 12 residues. V was pared by 3 bases and J by 9 bases, with 10 bases between. Germline V gene data show CDR1 as SGDLS and CDR2 as YYNGEE. The CDR3, as DNA: TGTGCCAGCAGCGCCCCAGCGCTTGAGCAGTTCTTC. It yields the protein CASSAPALEQFF.

V usage is TRBV4-2 and J usage is TRBJ2-7; no reliable D call. Trimming left V 0 bases short and J 7 bases short, with 16 bases between. The CDR3 covers 15 residues. Per germline, CDR1 LGHNA and CDR2 YNFKEQ. CDR3 region: CASSQDRYLFEEQYF. The CDR3 bases are TGTGCCAGCAGCCAAGATCGCTATTTGTTTGAAGAGCAGTACTTC.

For this clone: One junction end disagrees with the germline gene, perhaps due to a read error. The J gene is TRBJ2-5, the V gene TRBV6-6; 8 bases map to TRBD1. CDR3 length: 13 residues. Germline V gene sequence: CDR1 MNHNY, CDR2 SVGAGI (reference sequence). The DNA of the CDR3 is TGTGCCAGCAGTGAGCTGGGACAGGCCCCTAGGAACTTC. Translated: CASSELGQAPRNF.

The genes are TRBV5-6 and TRBJ2-3, with 9 nucleotides matching TRBD2. Germline CDR1 SGHDT, CDR2 YYEEEE. The CDR3 loop spans 15 amino acids. Trimming at V came to 2 bases and at J to 5 bases, leaving 6 bases not matched to a gene. The CDR3 nucleotides read TGTGCCAGCAGCTTCGCTAGCGGGAAGGGAGATACGCAGTATTTT. It yields the protein CASSFASGKGDTQYF.

This chain joins TRBV4-2 and TRBJ2-3; 8 nucleotides align to TRBD2. This CDR3 contains 16 residues. Germline V gives CDR1 LGHNA, CDR2 YNFKEQ. After removal of 2 bases from V and 2 bases from J, the junction contained 6 bases not matched to a gene. The CDR3 nucleotides are TGTGCCAGCAGCCAACTAGCGGGCATAGTCACAGATACGCAGTATTTT. As protein: CASSQLAGIVTDTQYF.

The chain joins TRBV27 to TRBJ2-7, with 7 positions matching TRBD2. J was trimmed by 3 bases and V by 6 bases; bases with no gene match: 11. Germline V gives CDR1 MNHEY, CDR2 SMNVEV (reference sequence). The CDR3 consists of 15 residues. In nucleotides, the CDR3 is TGTGCCAGCAGCCTTTTTTTATCTAGCGGCTACGAGCAGTACTTC. It yields the protein CASSLFLSSGYEQYF.

The chain recombines TRBV9 with TRBJ2-4, with 9 bases identical to TRBD1. This CDR3 contains 16 residues. Germline V gene data show CDR1 as SGDLS and CDR2 as YYNGEE. The V gene end was trimmed by 0 bases and the J gene end by 2 bases; junction bases not matched to a gene: 3. Here the CDR3 DNA reads TGTGCCAGCAGCGTAGGCGGGACAGGGACCAAAAACATTCAGTACTTC. The encoded protein is CASSVGGTGTKNIQYF.

This clone appeared a single time. The genes are TRBV27 and TRBJ1-4; TRBD1 aligns across 8 bases. Germline CDR1 reads MNHEY; CDR2 reads SMNVEV (reference sequence). CDR3 size: 17 residues. Trimming cost V 0 bases and J 6 bases; bases outside gene matches: 9. CDR3 coding DNA: TGTGCCAGCAGTTTATCCCCCCCAGGGGGCATCGATGAAAAACTGTTTTTT. It encodes CASSLSPPGGIDEKLFF.

The chain carries TRBV6-5 and TRBJ2-3; D uncertain. The CDR3 spans 15 residues. Trimming removed 5 bases from V and 0 bases from J, with 12 bases in between. Germline V gene lookup returns CDR1 MNHEY and CDR2 SVGAGI. The CDR3 DNA follows: TGTGCCAGCAGTCCCGAAGGCAGAAGCACAGATACGCAGTATTTT. The encoded protein is CASSPEGRSTDTQYF.

This clone was observed once. The rearrangement uses TRBV9 and TRBJ1-2, with D uncertain. Trimming removed 3 bases from V and 5 bases from J, with 8 bases in between. This CDR3 region has 12 residues. The germline CDR1 and CDR2 sequences are SGDLS and YYNGEE. The CDR3 sequence: CASSGGRYGYTF. The CDR3 DNA follows: TGTGCCAGCAGCGGAGGGAGGTATGGCTACACCTTC. The full variable domain, its missing parts supplied by reference TRBV9 and TRBJ1-2, is DSGVTQTPKHLITATGQRVTLRCSPRSGDLSVYWYQQSLDQGLQFLIQYYNGEERAKGNILERFSAQQFPDLHSELNLSSLELGDSALYFCASSGGRYGYTFGSGTRLTVV.

The chain uses TRBV29-1 and TRBJ2-1, with 8 positions matching TRBD1. Germline CDR1 SQVTM, CDR2 ANQGSEA. V trimming: 4 bases; J trimming: 7 bases; junction bases outside the gene matches: 9. The CDR3 runs to 14 residues. The CDR3 region has the DNA TGCAGCGTTGTGGACAGGGACGGTAAGAATGAGCAGTTCTTC. It encodes CSVVDRDGKNEQFF.

The chain employs TRBV28 and TRBJ1-5, with 7 bases lining up with TRBD1. CDR1 is MDHEN, CDR2 SYDVKM, per germline. The CDR3 totals 15 residues. The trim removed 9 bases at V and 2 bases at J, leaving 10 bases unmatched. CDR3 bases: TGTGCCAGGGGTCAGGGGGGACGAGGCAATCAGCCCCAGCATTTT. Amino acid sequence: CARGQGGRGNQPQHF.

The chain has TRBV9 and TRBJ2-7, with TRBD2 identical over 14 bases. Germline values: CDR1 SGDLS, CDR2 YYNGEE. V gave up 5 bases and J gave up 1 base; unmatched junction bases: 5. The CDR3 contains 16 residues. The CDR3 DNA reads as TGTGCCAGCAGTCCGGGGACTAGCGGGAGTTCCTACGAGCAGTACTTC. Protein product: CASSPGTSGSSYEQYF.

This clone occurred once. The chain couples TRBV7-9 to TRBJ2-5, with D tentatively TRBD1 (5 bases). Germline CDR1 SEHNR, CDR2 FQNEAQ (reference sequence). The CDR3 is 17 amino acids. With 5 bases removed from V and 7 bases from J, the gap between germline ends came to 26 bases. Here the CDR3 reads CASSGAVGPPPVVTQYF. The DNA for the CDR3 is TGTGCCAGCAGCGGGGCGGTAGGGCCCCCTCCAGTGGTGACCCAGTACTTC.

To note about this clone: The same CDR3 arises from other DNA sequences in this sample as well. The CDR3 sequence: CASSLGTGLNTEAFF. CDR3 nucleotides: TGTGCCAGCAGCCTAGGGACAGGGTTGAACACTGAAGCTTTCTTT. This chain uses TRBV14 with TRBJ1-1; 9 bases align to TRBD1. The CDR3 runs to 15 residues. Trimming cost V 4 bases and J 0 bases; bases outside gene matches: 3. Per the germline V gene, CDR1 is SGHDN and CDR2 is FVKESK.

This chain links TRBV9 with TRBJ2-1, with D tentatively TRBD2 (5 bases). Trimming cost V 4 bases and J 7 bases, with 15 bases left between them. The CDR3 extends over 14 amino acids. Germline V lookup: CDR1 SGDLS, CDR2 YYNGEE. The CDR3 nucleotides are TGTGCCAGCAGCCCTAGGACTGGACGAAATGAGCAGTTCTTC. Encoded protein: CASSPRTGRNEQFF.

The chain couples TRBV29-1 to TRBJ2-3, with a weak D call TRBD1 (5 bases). The CDR3 extends over 13 amino acids. CDR1 and CDR2 from the germline V gene are SQVTM and ANQGSEA. CDR3 in DNA: TGCAGTGACAGAATAAGAGCCGCAGATACGCAGTATTTT. Translating gives CSDRIRAADTQYF.

This clone was seen more than once but under ten times. V gene TRBV19 combines with J gene TRBJ1-2, with TRBD1 matching over 10 bases. Germline values: CDR1 LNHDA, CDR2 SQIVND (reference sequence). There are 14 residues in the CDR3. Trimming at V came to 5 bases and at J to 8 bases, leaving 8 bases not matched to a gene. In DNA, the CDR3 is TGTGCCAGTAGTCAGGGGACAGGGGATCTCGGCTACACCTTC. The encoded protein is CASSQGTGDLGYTF.

The chain joins TRBV4-1 to TRBJ2-1, with 8 bases fitting TRBD2. In germline, CDR1 is MGHRA, CDR2 YSYEKL. The V segment lost 8 bases and the J segment 0 bases; nucleotides outside the gene matches: 6. CDR3 length equals 15 residues. The CDR3 nucleotides read TGCGCCAGCGAACTTAGCGGGACCTCCTACAATGAGCAGTTCTTC. Translated: CASELSGTSYNEQFF.

The J gene is TRBJ1-2, the V gene TRBV4-3; weak D call: TRBD1 (5 bases). Germline V gene lookup returns CDR1 LGHNA and CDR2 YSLEER. The V and J ends lost 4 bases and 0 bases respectively, with 12 bases between them. CDR3 length equals 15 residues. The chain's CDR3 is CASSPQDKANYGYTF. DNA of the CDR3: TGCGCCAGCAGCCCCCAGGACAAAGCTAACTATGGCTACACCTTC.

This chain uses TRBV28 with TRBJ1-4, with 9 bases matching TRBD1. Germline assignment: CDR1 MDHEN and CDR2 SYDVKM. The CDR3 covers 16 residues. V was clipped by 7 bases and J by 0 bases; unmatched bases: 6. Here the CDR3 reads CASTSDRGATNEKLFF. CDR3 nucleotides: TGTGCCAGCACTTCCGACAGGGGGGCAACTAATGAAAAACTGTTTTTT.

The rearrangement links TRBV11-3 to TRBJ2-7, with D unclear. Germline CDR1 and CDR2: SGHNT and YENEEA. V was cut by 5 bases and J by 1 base, with 9 bases left in between. This CDR3 spans 13 amino acids. The CDR3 loop is CASSNQESYEQYF. CDR3 DNA sequence: TGTGCCAGCAGCAATCAGGAGTCCTACGAGCAGTACTTC.

The chain recombines TRBV6-4 with TRBJ1-5; TRBD1 aligns across 9 bases. CDR3 size: 21 residues. Unmatched junction bases numbered 15, after V lost 0 bases and J lost 0 bases. Germline lookup yields CDR1 MRHNA and CDR2 SNTAGT. CDR3: CASSDSAFRTGATDSNQPQHF. The CDR3 DNA reads as TGTGCCAGCAGTGACTCGGCCTTTAGGACAGGGGCTACCGATAGCAATCAGCCCCAGCATTTT.

CDR3 protein: CASSLSRGRAAYEQYF. DNA of the CDR3: TGTGCCAGCAGTTTATCAAGGGGGAGGGCGGCCTACGAGCAGTACTTC. This rearrangement joins TRBV27 to TRBJ2-7, with TRBD2 as a possible D gene (7 bases). The germline V and J ends were trimmed by 0 bases and 2 bases, with 14 bases remaining between them. Germline loops: CDR1 MNHEY, CDR2 SMNVEV (reference sequence). The CDR3 has 16 amino acids.